The sequence of this TCR beta chain was determined in a study of blood T cell repertoires in COVID-19. Produced via immunoSEQ multiplex PCR; TCRdb's table is partial and in-frame only. The data show over 120,000 clones, about 90% seen once. The CDR3 length is 14 residues. V shed 4 bases and J shed 4 bases, with 14 bases lying between them. Germline values: CDR1 SGHRS, CDR2 YFSETQ. This chain links TRBV5-1 with TRBJ1-2, with a tentative D call TRBD1 (6 bases). This TCR came from a middle-aged man who had recovered from COVID-19. Sequenced material: peripheral blood. The CDR3 bases are TGCGCCAGCAGCGACGCCCGACAGGTCTATGGCTACACCTTC. Its protein product is CASSDARQVYGYTF.